The 22 T cell receptor beta chains below all came from one sample that was sequenced in a study of blood T cell repertoires in COVID-19. Profiling relied on immunoSEQ multiplex PCR, and the TCRdb table lists in-frame clones only, not all of them. Among around 220,000 clones listed, 75% to 90% were seen once. Sequencing used peripheral blood. The receptors shown here come from an elderly woman with COVID-19, enrolled during active disease.

The chain links TRBV5-1 to TRBJ2-6; a weak D match, TRBD2 (6 bases). The CDR3 is made up of 17 amino acids. The germline gives CDR1 SGHRS, CDR2 YFSETQ. The V gene lost 5 bases and the J gene lost 1 base, with 16 bases spanning the gap. The CDR3 region is CASSSNLAASGANVLTF. CDR3 nucleotides: TGCGCCAGCAGTTCAAATTTAGCGGCTTCTGGGGCCAACGTCCTGACTTTC. Complete variable domain (other parts from reference TRBV5-1 and TRBJ2-6): KAGVTQTPRYLIKTRGQQVTLSCSPISGHRSVSWYQQTPGQGLQFLFEYFSETQRNKGNFPGRFSGRQFSNSRSEMNVSTLELGDSALYLCASSSNLAASGANVLTFGAGSRLTVL.

This clone was seen a handful of times. This chain links TRBV18 with TRBJ2-7; no reliable D call. Trimming left V 4 bases short and J 2 bases short, with 9 bases between. The germline gives CDR1 KGHSH, CDR2 LQKENI. The CDR3 sequence is 13 residues long. The CDR3 reads CASSRAATYEQYF. CDR3 nucleotides: TGTGCCAGCTCACGGGCAGCTACCTACGAGCAGTACTTC.

Comments on this clone: This specimen includes other DNA sequences encoding the same CDR3. This chain joins TRBV19 and TRBJ1-2; no clear D gene. CDR3 length: 12 residues. The germline CDR1 and CDR2 sequences are LNHDA and SQIVND (reference sequence). V lost 0 bases and J lost 5, with 4 bases in between. In DNA form, the CDR3 reads TGTGCCAGTAGTATAGACCGTTATGGCTACACCTTC. This sequence encodes CASSIDRYGYTF.

This chain joins TRBV6-1 and TRBJ1-3; D unresolved. The CDR3 is 13 amino acids. V lost 2 bases and J lost 9, with 11 bases in between. Germline V gene sequence: CDR1 MNHNS, CDR2 SASEGT. The CDR3 coding sequence is TGTGCCAGCAGTGAAAAACTTGGGAGCACCATATATTTT. As protein: CASSEKLGSTIYF.

V gene TRBV19 combines with J gene TRBJ2-1, with 10 bases aligning to TRBD2. Germline CDR1 and CDR2: LNHDA and SQIVND (reference sequence). This CDR3 is built from 15 residues. V trimming: 7 bases; J trimming: 2 bases; junction bases outside the gene matches: 5. The DNA for the CDR3 is TGTGCCAGTACCTTCACTAGCGGGGCCTACAATGAGCAGTTCTTC. Encoded protein: CASTFTSGAYNEQFF.

This clone was observed once. This CDR3 is CASSRQGTYNEQFF. The DNA of the CDR3 is TGTGCCAGCAGTCGACAGGGCACCTACAATGAGCAGTTCTTC. The chain employs TRBV27 and TRBJ2-1; 7 bases fit TRBD1. Trimming at V came to 5 bases and at J to 2 bases, leaving 3 bases not matched to a gene. Germline CDR1 is MNHEY and CDR2 is SMNVEV (reference sequence). The CDR3 has 14 amino acids.

This chain joins TRBV11-2 and TRBJ2-2; 12 nucleotides agree with TRBD1. There are 16 residues in the CDR3. Germline V gene data show CDR1 as SGHAT and CDR2 as FQNNGV. V lost 4 bases, J lost 10 bases, and 10 bases stayed unmatched. The CDR3 loop is CASSYLTGTGGEELFF. DNA for the CDR3: TGTGCCAGCAGCTACCTTACCGGGACAGGGGGCGAGGAGCTGTTTTTT.

J is TRBJ1-2 and V is TRBV30; 9 bases map to TRBD1. Germline assignment: CDR1 GTSNPN and CDR2 SVGIG (reference sequence). This CDR3 has 13 amino acids. The junction had 6 bases not matched to a gene; V was cut back by 4 bases and J by 6 bases. Written as DNA, the CDR3 is TGTGCCTGGACCCCGACAGGGGGACATGGCTACACCTTC. It is translated as CAWTPTGGHGYTF.

The chain is built from TRBV6-5 and TRBJ2-2, with a possible D match to TRBD2 (6 bases). Germline V gene sequence: CDR1 MNHEY, CDR2 SVGAGI. CDR3 length equals 14 residues. Between the trimmed V and J ends, which lost 2 bases and 4 bases, there was a span of 8 bases. The CDR3 region is CASSYGGATGELFF. In DNA, the CDR3 is TGTGCCAGCAGTTACGGCGGGGCCACCGGGGAGCTGTTTTTT.

On this clone itself: This specimen includes other DNA sequences encoding the same CDR3. The rearrangement uses TRBV4-2 and TRBJ2-3; 12 nucleotides match TRBD2. The germline CDR1 and CDR2 sequences are LGHNA and YNFKEQ. V was pared by 4 bases and J by 1 base, with 0 bases of the junction left unmatched. The CDR3 runs 15 residues. DNA for the CDR3: TGTGCCAGCAGCCGGACTAGCGGGGGCACAGATACGCAGTATTTT. Its protein product is CASSRTSGGTDTQYF.

This chain joins TRBV7-9 and TRBJ1-6; D ambiguous. The CDR3 extends over 14 amino acids. V lost 6 bases to trimming and J lost 3 bases, with 9 bases between them. Germline V gene data show CDR1 as SEHNR and CDR2 as FQNEAQ (reference sequence). CDR3 nucleotide sequence: TGTGCCAGCAGTCTGGCTCTCTATAATTCACCCCTCCACTTT. This sequence encodes CASSLALYNSPLHF.

This sequence joins TRBV20-1 and TRBJ1-1; D is unclear. The CDR3 length is 11 residues. V was trimmed by 6 bases and J by 11 bases, leaving 16 bases between them. The germline V gene encodes CDR1 DFQATT and CDR2 SNEGSKA (reference sequence). For the CDR3, the DNA is TGCAGTGCCAAAACCGCTGTGAGGGCTTTCTTT. It encodes CSAKTAVRAFF.

The rearrangement joins TRBV6-4 to TRBJ1-1; the D gene is possibly TRBD1 (5 bases). Trimming pared 5 bases from V and 4 bases from J, leaving 17 bases between. The CDR3 is 15 amino acids. CDR1 is MRHNA, CDR2 SNTAGT, per germline. Here the CDR3 reads CASSFRPAGPTEAFF. In DNA, the CDR3 is TGTGCCAGCAGTTTCAGGCCGGCGGGGCCCACTGAAGCTTTCTTT.

The J gene is TRBJ2-1, the V gene TRBV18, with D tentatively TRBD2 (6 bases). The germline gives CDR1 KGHSH, CDR2 LQKENI. V was shortened by 4 bases and J by 2 bases, with 12 bases between the two germline ends. This CDR3 is built from 15 residues. The CDR3 loop is CASSLLLATYNEQFF. The CDR3 bases are TGTGCCAGCTCACTTTTGCTAGCGACCTACAATGAGCAGTTCTTC.

The rearrangement links TRBV29-1 to TRBJ1-2; the match to TRBD1 covers 7 bases. Trimming cost V 6 bases and J 7 bases; bases outside gene matches: 11. The CDR3 is made up of 13 amino acids. CDR1 is SQVTM and CDR2 is ANQGSEA in the germline V gene. CDR3 sequence reads: CSVQRVTGVGYTF. CDR3 sequence (DNA): TGCAGCGTGCAAAGGGTTACAGGGGTTGGCTACACCTTC.

The chain employs TRBV5-1 and TRBJ2-1, with 7 bases fitting TRBD1. Germline CDR1 reads SGHRS; CDR2 reads YFSETQ. The V and J ends lost 4 bases and 4 bases, in that order; junction bases with no gene match: 5. The length of the CDR3 is 14 residues. CDR3 amino acids: CASSVGQQYNEQFF. CDR3 DNA: TGCGCCAGCAGCGTGGGACAGCAATACAATGAGCAGTTCTTC.

This chain links TRBV6-5 with TRBJ1-1; the D gene is possibly TRBD1 (6 bases). Trimming left V 5 bases short and J 8 bases short, with 12 bases between. CDR3 length equals 12 residues. CDR1 and CDR2 (germline): MNHEY, SVGAGI. CDR3 in amino acids: CASSRRTEEAFF. The CDR3 nucleotides read TGTGCCAGCAGTCGTCGGACAGAAGAAGCTTTCTTT.

This clone was observed a single time. J is TRBJ2-4 and V is TRBV27, with 9 bases lining up with TRBD1. Germline CDR1 and CDR2: MNHEY and SMNVEV (reference sequence). V was clipped by 5 bases and J by 6 bases; unmatched bases: 5. This CDR3 is 14 amino acids long. The CDR3 nucleotides read TGTGCCAGCAGTCCATGGGGACAGGGAAACATTCAGTACTTC. Translated, it gives CASSPWGQGNIQYF.

This chain joins TRBV28 and TRBJ2-7, with a tentative D call TRBD2 (5 bases). CDR1 is MDHEN, CDR2 SYDVKM, per germline. Trimming pared 6 bases from V and 2 bases from J, leaving 17 bases between. CDR3 length: 15 residues. The CDR3 region is CASSPSPTTTYEQYF. CDR3 bases: TGTGCCAGCAGCCCATCCCCGACTACCACCTACGAGCAGTACTTC.

V gene TRBV19 combines with J gene TRBJ2-5, with D hard to call. Trimming shortened V by 1 base and J by 4 bases, and 10 bases separated the two germline ends. This CDR3 is built from 14 residues. CDR1 and CDR2 from the germline V gene are LNHDA and SQIVND (reference sequence). The CDR3 nucleotides read TGTGCCAGTAGTATAGGAACTCCCGGAGAGACCCAGTACTTC. Its protein is CASSIGTPGETQYF.

Details on this clone: Other DNA sequences in this sample translate to the same CDR3. The chain carries TRBV12-5 and TRBJ1-1; no definite D call. Germline V gene data show CDR1 as LGHNT and CDR2 as FRNRAP. Trimming left V 6 bases short and J 5 bases short, with 13 bases between. The CDR3 spans 13 residues. The CDR3 is CASGLGGRTEAFF. The CDR3 DNA is TGTGCTAGTGGCTTAGGAGGAAGGACTGAAGCTTTCTTT. The full variable domain, in which reference TRBV12-5 and TRBJ1-1 provide the parts outside the CDR3, is DARVTQTPRHKVTEMGQEVTMRCQPILGHNTVFWYRQTMMQGLELLAYFRNRAPLDDSGMPKDRFSAEMPDATLATLKIQPSEPRDSAVYFCASGLGGRTEAFFGQGTRLTVV.

The rearrangement uses TRBV9 and TRBJ2-3; TRBD1 is a possible D gene (7 bases). CDR3 length: 15 amino acids. Trimming took 0 bases from V and 4 from J, leaving 12 bases between them. Germline-derived CDR1 and CDR2 are SGDLS and YYNGEE. In nucleotides, the CDR3 is TGTGCCAGCAGCGTAGACCAGGGGGGTGCAGATACGCAGTATTTT. Translating gives CASSVDQGGADTQYF.